These 9 T cell receptor beta chains came from one sample sequenced in a study of identical twins. TCRdb fed the 5' RACE reads into MiXCR, producing one record per CDR3 protein. The sample lists around 1.7 million distinct CDR3 sequences; under 35% were seen once. Sequenced material: cord blood. Receptor source: a newborn girl in good health.

This clonotype was seen a handful of times. One base away lies a much larger clone, so this may be a sequencing read error. The chain couples TRBV5-1 to TRBJ2-3; D is possibly TRBD1 (5 bases). The V and J ends lost 4 bases and 5 bases respectively, with 8 bases between them. The germline CDR1 and CDR2 sequences are SGHRS and YFSETQ. This CDR3 has 12 amino acids. CDR3 sequence: CASSQRGDTQYF. Here the CDR3 DNA reads TGCGCCAGCAGCCAAAGGGGAGATACGCAGTATTTT.

The chain employs TRBV6-2 or TRBV6-3 and TRBJ1-2, with D uncertain. This CDR3 spans 13 amino acids. Between the trimmed V and J ends, which lost 6 bases and 0 bases, there was a span of 8 bases. From germline, CDR1 is MNHEY and CDR2 SVGEGT. The CDR3 nucleotides read TGTGCCAGCAGAGCGGCCGCTAACTATGGCTACACCTTC. Translating it yields CASRAAANYGYTF.

There are a few counts of this clonotype. The V gene is TRBV6-6, the J gene TRBJ1-1; D unclear. Germline V CDR1 and CDR2: MNHNY, SVGAGI (reference sequence). Trimming left V 2 bases short and J 2 bases short, with 9 bases between. This CDR3 has 14 amino acids. The CDR3 reads CASSYTRPNTEAFF. As DNA, the CDR3 is TGTGCCAGCAGTTACACCAGGCCTAACACTGAAGCTTTCTTT.

This chain connects TRBV12-3 or TRBV12-4 to TRBJ2-3, with 10 bases that match TRBD1. The CDR3 runs 13 residues. CDR3 loop: CAIGQGGTDTQYF. The CDR3, as DNA: TGTGCTATCGGACAGGGGGGCACAGATACGCAGTATTTT.

This clonotype was observed a handful of times. The chain carries TRBV10-3 and TRBJ2-1; TRBD2 might be the D (6 bases). V shed 4 bases and J shed 0 bases, with 10 bases lying between them. Germline V gene data show CDR1 as ENHRY and CDR2 as SYGVKD. This CDR3 spans 15 amino acids. The CDR3 sequence is CAISGLAVSYNEQFF. The CDR3 DNA is TGTGCCATCAGTGGGTTAGCGGTCTCCTACAATGAGCAGTTCTTC.

This clonotype was observed a few times. This chain links TRBV7-2 with TRBJ2-4, with 8 bases aligning to TRBD2. The DNA matches TRBJ2-7 better at its end, which makes the J call doubtful. The CDR3 spans 14 residues. Per germline, CDR1 SGHTA and CDR2 FQGNSA. The CDR3 DNA reads TGTGCCAGCAGCTTGACGGGAGGGGCCCACGAGCAGTACTTC. This codes for CASSLTGGAHEQYF.

About this clonotype: One junction end does not reproduce the germline sequence, and a read error may be involved. The chain is built from TRBV5-6 and TRBJ2-3; TRBD2 matches at 8 bases. CDR1 is SGHDT, CDR2 YYEEEE, per germline. The CDR3 has 14 residues. Here the CDR3 DNA reads TGTGCCGGCAGCTTCGGACTAGCAACAGATACGCAGTATTTT. It translates to CAGSFGLATDTQYF.

This clonotype turned up a few times. As DNA, the CDR3 is TGTGCCAGCAGCGGCGACTTAAGCAATCAGCCCCAGCATTTT. Protein sequence: CASSGDLSNQPQHF. V usage is TRBV7-9 and J usage is TRBJ1-5; no firm D call. The CDR3 covers 14 residues. The germline V and J ends were trimmed by 5 bases and 1 base, with 9 bases remaining between them. Germline assignment: CDR1 SEHNR and CDR2 FQNEAQ (reference sequence).

A few counts support this clonotype. The chain uses TRBV10-3 and TRBJ2-1, with D tentatively TRBD1 or TRBD2 (5 bases each). With the DNA end fitting TRBJ2-7 better, the J assignment may be wrong. Looked up from germline, CDR1 is ENHRY and CDR2 is SYGVKD. CDR3 length: 14 residues. The CDR3 DNA is TGTGCCATCTCCCAAGGGACGTCCTACAATGAGCAGTACTTC. Its translation: CAISQGTSYNEQYF.